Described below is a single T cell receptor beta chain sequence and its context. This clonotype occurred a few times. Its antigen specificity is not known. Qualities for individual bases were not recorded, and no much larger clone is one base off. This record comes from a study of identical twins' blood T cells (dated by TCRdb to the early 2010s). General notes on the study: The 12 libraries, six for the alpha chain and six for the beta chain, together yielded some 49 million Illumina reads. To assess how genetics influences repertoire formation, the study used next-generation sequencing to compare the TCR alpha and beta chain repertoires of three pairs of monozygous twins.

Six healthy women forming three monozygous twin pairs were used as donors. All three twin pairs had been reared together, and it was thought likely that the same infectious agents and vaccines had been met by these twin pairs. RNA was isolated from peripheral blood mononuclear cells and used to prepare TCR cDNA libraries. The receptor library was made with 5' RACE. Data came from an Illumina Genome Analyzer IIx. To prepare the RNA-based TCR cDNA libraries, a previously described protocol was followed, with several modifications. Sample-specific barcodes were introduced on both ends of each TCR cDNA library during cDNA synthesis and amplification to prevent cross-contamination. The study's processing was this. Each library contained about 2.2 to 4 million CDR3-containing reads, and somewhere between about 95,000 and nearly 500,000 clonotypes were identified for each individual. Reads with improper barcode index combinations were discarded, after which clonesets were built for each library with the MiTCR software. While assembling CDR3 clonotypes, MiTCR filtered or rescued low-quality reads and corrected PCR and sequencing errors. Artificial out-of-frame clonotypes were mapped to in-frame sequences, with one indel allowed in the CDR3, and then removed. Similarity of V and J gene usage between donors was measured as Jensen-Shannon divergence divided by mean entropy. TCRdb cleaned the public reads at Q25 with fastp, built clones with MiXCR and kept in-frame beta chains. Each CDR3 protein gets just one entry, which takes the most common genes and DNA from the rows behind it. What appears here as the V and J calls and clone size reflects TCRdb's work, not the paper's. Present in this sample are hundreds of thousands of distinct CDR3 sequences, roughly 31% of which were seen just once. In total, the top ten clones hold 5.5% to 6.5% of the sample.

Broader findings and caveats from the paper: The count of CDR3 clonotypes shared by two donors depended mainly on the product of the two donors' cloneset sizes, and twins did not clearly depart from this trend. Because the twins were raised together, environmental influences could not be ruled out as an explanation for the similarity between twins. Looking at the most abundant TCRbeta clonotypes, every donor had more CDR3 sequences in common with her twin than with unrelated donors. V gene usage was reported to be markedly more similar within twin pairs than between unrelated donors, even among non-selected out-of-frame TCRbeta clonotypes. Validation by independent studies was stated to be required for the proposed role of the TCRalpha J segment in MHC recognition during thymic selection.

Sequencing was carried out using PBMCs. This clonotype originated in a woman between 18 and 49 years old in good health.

The nucleotide sequence reads TGTGCCAGCAGTTTATCAGCAGGGGCTCAGCCCCAGCATTTT. This encodes CASSLSAGAQPQHF. The chain links TRBV27 with TRBJ1-5; the D region possibly corresponds to TRBD1 (6 bases align). The CDR3 numbers 14 residues from cysteine through phenylalanine. Kept here is only the CDR3 DNA, which spans 42 bases and is read in frame from base 1. From a lookup of the germline V gene (reference sequence), CDR1 and CDR2 are MNHEY and SMNVEV. Trimming takes 0 bases from V and 6 bases from J, and the germline ends sit 9 bases apart.